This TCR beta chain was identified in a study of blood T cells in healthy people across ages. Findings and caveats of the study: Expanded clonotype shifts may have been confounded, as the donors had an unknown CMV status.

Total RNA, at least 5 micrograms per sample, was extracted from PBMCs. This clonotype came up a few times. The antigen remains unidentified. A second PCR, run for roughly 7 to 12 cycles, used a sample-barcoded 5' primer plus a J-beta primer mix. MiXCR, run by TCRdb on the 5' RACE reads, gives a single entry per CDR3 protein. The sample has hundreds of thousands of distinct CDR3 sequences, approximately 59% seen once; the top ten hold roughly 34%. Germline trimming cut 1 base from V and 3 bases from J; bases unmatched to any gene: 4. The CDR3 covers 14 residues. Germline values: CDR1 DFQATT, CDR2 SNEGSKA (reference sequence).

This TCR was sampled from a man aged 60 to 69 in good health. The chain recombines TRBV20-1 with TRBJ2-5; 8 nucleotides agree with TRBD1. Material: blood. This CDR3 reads CSARVDRVEETQYF. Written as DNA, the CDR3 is TGCAGTGCTAGAGTGGACAGGGTCGAAGAGACCCAGTACTTC.